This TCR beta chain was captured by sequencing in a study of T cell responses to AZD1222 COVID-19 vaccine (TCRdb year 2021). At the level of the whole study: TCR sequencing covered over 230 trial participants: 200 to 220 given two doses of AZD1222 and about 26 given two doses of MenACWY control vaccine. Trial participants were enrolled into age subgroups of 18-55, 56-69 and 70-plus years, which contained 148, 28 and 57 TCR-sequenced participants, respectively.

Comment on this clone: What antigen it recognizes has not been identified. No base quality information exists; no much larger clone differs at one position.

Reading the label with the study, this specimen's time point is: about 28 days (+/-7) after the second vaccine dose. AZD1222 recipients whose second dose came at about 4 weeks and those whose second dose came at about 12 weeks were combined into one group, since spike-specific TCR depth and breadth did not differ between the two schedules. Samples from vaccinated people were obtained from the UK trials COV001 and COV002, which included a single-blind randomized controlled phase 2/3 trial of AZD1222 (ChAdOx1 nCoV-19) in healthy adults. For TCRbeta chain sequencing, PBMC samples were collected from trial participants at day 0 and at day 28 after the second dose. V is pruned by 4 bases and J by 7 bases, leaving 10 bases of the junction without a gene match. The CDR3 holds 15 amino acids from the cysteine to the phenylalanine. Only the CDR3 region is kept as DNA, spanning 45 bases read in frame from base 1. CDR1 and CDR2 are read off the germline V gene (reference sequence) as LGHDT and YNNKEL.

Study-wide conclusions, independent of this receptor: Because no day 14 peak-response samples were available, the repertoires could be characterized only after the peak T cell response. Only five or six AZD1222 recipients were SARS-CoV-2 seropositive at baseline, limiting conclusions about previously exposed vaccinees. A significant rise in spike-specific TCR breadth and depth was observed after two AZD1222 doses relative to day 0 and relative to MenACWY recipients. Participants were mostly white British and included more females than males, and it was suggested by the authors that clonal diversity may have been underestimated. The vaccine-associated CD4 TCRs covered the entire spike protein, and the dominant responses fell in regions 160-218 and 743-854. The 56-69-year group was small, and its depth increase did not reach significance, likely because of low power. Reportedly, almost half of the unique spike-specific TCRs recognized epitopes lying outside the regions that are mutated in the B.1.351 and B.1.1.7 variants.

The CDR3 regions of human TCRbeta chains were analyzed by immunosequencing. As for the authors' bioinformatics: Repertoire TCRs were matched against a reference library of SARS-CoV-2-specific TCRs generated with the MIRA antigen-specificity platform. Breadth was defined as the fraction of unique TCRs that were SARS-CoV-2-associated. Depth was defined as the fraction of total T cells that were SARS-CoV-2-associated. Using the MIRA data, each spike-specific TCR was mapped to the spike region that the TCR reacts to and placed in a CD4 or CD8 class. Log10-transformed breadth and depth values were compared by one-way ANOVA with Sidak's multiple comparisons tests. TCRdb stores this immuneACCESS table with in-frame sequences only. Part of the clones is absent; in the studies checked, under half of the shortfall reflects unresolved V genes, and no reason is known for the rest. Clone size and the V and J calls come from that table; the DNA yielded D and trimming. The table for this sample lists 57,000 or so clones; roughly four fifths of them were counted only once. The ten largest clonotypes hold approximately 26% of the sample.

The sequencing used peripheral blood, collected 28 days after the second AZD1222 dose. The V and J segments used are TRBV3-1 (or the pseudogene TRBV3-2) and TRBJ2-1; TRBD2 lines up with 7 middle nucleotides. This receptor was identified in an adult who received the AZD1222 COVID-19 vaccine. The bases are TGTGCCAGCAGCCCCCCGGCGGGAGATAAGAATGAGCAGTTCTTC. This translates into CASSPPAGDKNEQFF.